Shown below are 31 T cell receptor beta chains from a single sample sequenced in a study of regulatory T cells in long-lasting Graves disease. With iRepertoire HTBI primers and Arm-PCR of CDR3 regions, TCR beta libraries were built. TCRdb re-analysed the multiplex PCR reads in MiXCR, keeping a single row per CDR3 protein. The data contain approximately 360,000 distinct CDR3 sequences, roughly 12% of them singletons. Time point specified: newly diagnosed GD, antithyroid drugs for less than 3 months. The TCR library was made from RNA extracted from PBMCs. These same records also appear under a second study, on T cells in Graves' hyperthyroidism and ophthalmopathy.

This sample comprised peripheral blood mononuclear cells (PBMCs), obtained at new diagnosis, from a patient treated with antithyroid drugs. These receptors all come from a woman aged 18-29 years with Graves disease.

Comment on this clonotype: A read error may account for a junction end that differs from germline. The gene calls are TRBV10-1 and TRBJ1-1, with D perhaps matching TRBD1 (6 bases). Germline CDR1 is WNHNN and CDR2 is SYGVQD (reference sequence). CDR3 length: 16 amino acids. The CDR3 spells CASSLDGAFWDTEALF. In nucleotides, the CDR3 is TGCGCCAGCAGCTTAGATGGGGCGTTCTGGGACACTGAAGCTCTCTTT.

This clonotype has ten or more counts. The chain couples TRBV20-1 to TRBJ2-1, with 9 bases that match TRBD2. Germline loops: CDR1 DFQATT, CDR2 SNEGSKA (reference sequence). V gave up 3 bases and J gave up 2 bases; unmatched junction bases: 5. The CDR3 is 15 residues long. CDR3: CSASSLAGAYNEQFF. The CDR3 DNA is TGCAGTGCTAGCTCTTTAGCGGGAGCCTACAATGAGCAGTTCTTC.

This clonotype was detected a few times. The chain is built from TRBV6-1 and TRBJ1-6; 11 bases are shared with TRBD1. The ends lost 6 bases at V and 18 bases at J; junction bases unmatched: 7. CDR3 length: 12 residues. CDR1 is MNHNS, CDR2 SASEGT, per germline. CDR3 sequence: CASSQDRGRDHF. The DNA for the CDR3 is TGTGCCAGCAGCCAGGACAGGGGGCGCGACCACTTT.

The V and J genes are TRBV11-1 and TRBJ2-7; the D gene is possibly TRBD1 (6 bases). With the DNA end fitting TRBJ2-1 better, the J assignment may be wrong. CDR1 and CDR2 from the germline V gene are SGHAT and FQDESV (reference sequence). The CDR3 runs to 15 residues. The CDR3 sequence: CASSLGLGGPNEQFF. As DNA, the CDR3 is TGTGCCAGCAGCTTAGGGTTAGGGGGTCCAAATGAGCAGTTCTTC.

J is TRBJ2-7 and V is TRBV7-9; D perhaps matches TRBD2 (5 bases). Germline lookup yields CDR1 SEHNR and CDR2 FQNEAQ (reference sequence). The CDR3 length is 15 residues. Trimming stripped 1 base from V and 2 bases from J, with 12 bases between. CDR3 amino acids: CASSLVSGEPYEQYV. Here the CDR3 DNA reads TGTGCCAGCAGCTTAGTCAGTGGGGAGCCCTACGAGCAGTACGTC.

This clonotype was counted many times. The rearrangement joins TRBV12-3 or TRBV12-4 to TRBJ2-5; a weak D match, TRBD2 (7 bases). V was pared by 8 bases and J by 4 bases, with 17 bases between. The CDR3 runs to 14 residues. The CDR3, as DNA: TGTGCCAGCTTCGGGGGGCTAGAGGGAGAGACCCAGTACTTC. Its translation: CASFGGLEGETQYF.

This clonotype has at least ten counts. CDR3 in DNA: TGTGCCAGCAGTTTATCCGGCCGATTATCTTCGTGGAACACCATATATTTT. It is translated as CASSLSGRLSSWNTIYF. V and J are TRBV28 and TRBJ1-3; D is undetermined. Deletions cut 1 base from V and 7 bases from J, with 20 bases between. This CDR3 is built from 17 residues. From germline, CDR1 is MDHEN and CDR2 SYDVKM.

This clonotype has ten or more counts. The DNA for the CDR3 is TGCAGTGCTTTCTCCCGAGGACTAGCGGGAGGGCCGGAGACCCAGTACTTC. Translated: CSAFSRGLAGGPETQYF. The chain uses TRBV20-1 and TRBJ2-5, with 15 positions matching TRBD2. CDR1 DFQATT and CDR2 SNEGSKA come from the germline V gene (reference sequence). V lost 5 bases, J lost 5 bases, and 12 bases stayed unmatched. The CDR3 consists of 17 residues.

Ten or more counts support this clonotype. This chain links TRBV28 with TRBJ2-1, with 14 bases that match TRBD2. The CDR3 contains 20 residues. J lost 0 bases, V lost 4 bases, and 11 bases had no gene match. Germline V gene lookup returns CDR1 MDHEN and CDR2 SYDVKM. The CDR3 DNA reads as TGTGCCAGCAGTTCCCGGACTAGCGGGAGGCAACGGAGCTCCTACAATGAGCAGTTCTTC. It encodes CASSSRTSGRQRSSYNEQFF.

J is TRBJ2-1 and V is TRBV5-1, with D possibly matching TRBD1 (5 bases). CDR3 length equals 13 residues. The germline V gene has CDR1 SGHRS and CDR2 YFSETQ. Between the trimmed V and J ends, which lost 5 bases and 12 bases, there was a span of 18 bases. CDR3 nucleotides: TGCGCCAGCAGTCACGCTAGGGGCACGGCGCAGTTCTTC. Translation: CASSHARGTAQFF.

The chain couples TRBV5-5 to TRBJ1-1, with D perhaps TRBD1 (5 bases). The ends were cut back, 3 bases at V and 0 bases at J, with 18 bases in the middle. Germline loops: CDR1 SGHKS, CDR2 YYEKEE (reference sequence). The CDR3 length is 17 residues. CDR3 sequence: CASSSLLNGHMNTEAFF. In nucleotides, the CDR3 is TGTGCCAGCAGCTCACTTTTAAATGGACACATGAACACTGAAGCTTTCTTT.

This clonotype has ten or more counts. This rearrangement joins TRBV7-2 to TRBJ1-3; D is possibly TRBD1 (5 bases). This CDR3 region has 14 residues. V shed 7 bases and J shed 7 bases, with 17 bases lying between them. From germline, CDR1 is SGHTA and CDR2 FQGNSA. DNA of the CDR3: TGTGCCAGCATCCTTAGGGCAGGGTGGAACACCATATATTTT. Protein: CASILRAGWNTIYF.

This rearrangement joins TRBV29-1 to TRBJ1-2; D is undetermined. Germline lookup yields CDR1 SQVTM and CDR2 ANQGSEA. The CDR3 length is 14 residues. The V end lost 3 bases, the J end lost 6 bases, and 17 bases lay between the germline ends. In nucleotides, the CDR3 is TGCAGCGTTGATGGTCCAGGCGGTTACCATGGCTACACCTTC. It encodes CSVDGPGGYHGYTF.

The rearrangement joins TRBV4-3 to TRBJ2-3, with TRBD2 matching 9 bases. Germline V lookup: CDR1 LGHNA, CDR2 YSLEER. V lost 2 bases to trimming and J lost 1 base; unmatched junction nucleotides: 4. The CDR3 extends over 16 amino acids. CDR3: CASSQIAGEGTDTQYF. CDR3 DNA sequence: TGCGCCAGCAGCCAAATAGCGGGGGAGGGCACAGATACGCAGTATTTT.

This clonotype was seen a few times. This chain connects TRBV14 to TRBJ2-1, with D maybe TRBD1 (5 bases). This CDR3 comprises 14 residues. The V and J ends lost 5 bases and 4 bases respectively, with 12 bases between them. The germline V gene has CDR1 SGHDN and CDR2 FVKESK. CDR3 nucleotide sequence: TGTGCCAGCAGCTATCAGGGTCTATACAATGAGCAGTTCTTC. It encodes CASSYQGLYNEQFF.

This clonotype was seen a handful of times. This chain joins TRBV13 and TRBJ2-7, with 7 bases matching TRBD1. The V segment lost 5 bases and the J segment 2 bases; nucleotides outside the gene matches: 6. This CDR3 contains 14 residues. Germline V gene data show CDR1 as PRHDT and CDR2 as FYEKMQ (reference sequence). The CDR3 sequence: CASSLLRGPYEQYV. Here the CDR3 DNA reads TGTGCCAGCAGCCTCTTGAGGGGGCCCTACGAGCAGTACGTC.

CDR3: CASSQERDHLSPQFF. Here the CDR3 DNA reads TGTGCCAGCAGCCAAGAAAGGGATCACCTCTCCCCCCAGTTCTTC. The J gene is TRBJ2-1, the V gene TRBV14; unclear D gene. The V gene lost 0 bases and the J gene lost 13 bases, with 19 bases spanning the gap. This CDR3 is 15 amino acids long. Germline V gene lookup returns CDR1 SGHDN and CDR2 FVKESK.

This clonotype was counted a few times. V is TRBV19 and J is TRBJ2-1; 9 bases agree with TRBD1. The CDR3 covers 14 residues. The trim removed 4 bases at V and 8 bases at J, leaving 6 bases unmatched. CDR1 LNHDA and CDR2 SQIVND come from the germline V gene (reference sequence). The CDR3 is CASSRDRALDEQFF. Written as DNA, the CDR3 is TGTGCCAGTAGTAGGGACAGGGCGCTCGATGAGCAGTTCTTC. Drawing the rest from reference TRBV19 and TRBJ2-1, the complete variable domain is DGGITQSPKYLFRKEGQNVTLSCEQNLNHDAMYWYRQDPGQGLRLIYYSQIVNDFQKGDIAEGYSVSREKKESFPLTVTSAQKNPTAFYLCASSRDRALDEQFFGPGTRLTVL.

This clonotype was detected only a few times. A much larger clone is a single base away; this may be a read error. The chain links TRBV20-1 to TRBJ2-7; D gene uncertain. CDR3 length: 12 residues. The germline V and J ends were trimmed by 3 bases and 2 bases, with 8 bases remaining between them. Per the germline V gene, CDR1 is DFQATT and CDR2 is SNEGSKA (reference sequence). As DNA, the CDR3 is TGCAGTGCTAGCTTCGGAACCTACGAGCAGTACTTC. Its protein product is CSASFGTYEQYF.

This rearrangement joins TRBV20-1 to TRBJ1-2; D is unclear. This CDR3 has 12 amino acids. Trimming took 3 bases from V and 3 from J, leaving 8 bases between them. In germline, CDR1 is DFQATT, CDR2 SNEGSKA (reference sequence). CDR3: CSASYGDYGYTF. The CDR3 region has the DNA TGCAGTGCTAGTTACGGGGACTATGGCTACACCTTC.

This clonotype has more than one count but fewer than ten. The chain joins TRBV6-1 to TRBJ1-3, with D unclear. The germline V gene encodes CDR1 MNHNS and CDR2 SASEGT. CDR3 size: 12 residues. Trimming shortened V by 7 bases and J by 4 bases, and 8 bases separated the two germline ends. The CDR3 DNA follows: TGTGCCAGCATAGGGAACGGAAACACCATATATTTT. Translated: CASIGNGNTIYF.

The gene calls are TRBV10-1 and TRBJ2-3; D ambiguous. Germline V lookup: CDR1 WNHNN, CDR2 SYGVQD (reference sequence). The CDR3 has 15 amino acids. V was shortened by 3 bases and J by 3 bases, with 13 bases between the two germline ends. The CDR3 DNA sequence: TGCGCCAGCAGTGAATATGTACAGCCGACAGATACGCAGTATTTT. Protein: CASSEYVQPTDTQYF.

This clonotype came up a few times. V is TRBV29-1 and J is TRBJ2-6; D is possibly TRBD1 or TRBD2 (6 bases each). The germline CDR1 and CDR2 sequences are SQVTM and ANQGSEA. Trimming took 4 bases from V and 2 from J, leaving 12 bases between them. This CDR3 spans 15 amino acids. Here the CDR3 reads CSVVGGAAGANVLTF. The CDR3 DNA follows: TGCAGCGTTGTGGGGGGCGCAGCTGGGGCCAACGTCCTGACTTTC.

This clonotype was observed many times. The CDR3 bases are TGTGCCAGCAGTGCGGGACGGAGCTACGAGCAGTACGTC. Residues: CASSAGRSYEQYV. This chain joins TRBV12-3 or TRBV12-4 and TRBJ2-7, with D possibly TRBD2 on 6 matching bases. CDR3 length: 13 amino acids. Deletions cut 5 bases from V and 3 bases from J, with 11 bases between.

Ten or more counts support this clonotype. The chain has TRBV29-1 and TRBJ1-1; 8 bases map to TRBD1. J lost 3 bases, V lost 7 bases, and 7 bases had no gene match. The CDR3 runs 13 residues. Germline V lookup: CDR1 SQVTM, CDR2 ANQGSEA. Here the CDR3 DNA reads TGCAGCGCCCGGACAGGGTTATACACTGAAGCTTTCTTT. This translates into CSARTGLYTEAFF.

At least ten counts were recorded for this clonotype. CDR3 nucleotide sequence: TGTGCCAGCAGCTCCCCATCCAACACCGGGGAGCTGTTTTTT. It yields the protein CASSSPSNTGELFF. The chain has TRBV7-3 and TRBJ2-2; the D is unclear. CDR1 SGHTA and CDR2 FQGTGA come from the germline V gene. The V gene lost 4 bases and the J gene lost 2 bases, with 8 bases spanning the gap. The CDR3 extends over 14 amino acids.

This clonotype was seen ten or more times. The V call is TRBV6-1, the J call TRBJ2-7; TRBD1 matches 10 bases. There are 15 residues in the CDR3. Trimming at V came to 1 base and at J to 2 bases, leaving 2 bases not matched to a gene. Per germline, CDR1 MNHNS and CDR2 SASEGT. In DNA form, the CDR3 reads TGTGCCAGCAGTGAAGAAGGGACAGGGGCCTACGAGCAGTACGTC. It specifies CASSEEGTGAYEQYV.

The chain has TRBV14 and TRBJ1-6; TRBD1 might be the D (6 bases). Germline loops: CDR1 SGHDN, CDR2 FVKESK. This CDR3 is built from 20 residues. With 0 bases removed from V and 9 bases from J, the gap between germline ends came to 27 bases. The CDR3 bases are TGTGCCAGCAGCCAAGAGTTTTCCAGTCGTAGGGGGTTTTGGGGTTCACCCCTCCACTTT. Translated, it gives CASSQEFSSRRGFWGSPLHF.

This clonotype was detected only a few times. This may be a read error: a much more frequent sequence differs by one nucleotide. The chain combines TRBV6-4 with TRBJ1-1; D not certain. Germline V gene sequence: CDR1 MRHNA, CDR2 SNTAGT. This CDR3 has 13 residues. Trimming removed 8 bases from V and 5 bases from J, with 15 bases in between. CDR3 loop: CASAPLTRTEAFF. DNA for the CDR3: TGTGCCAGCGCTCCCCTGACGAGAACTGAAGCTTTCTTT.

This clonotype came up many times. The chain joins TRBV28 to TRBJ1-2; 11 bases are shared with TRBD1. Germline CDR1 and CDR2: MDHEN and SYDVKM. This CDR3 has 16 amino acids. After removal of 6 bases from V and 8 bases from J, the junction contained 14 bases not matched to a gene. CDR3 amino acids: CASSARDRGSSGGYTF. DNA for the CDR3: TGTGCCAGCAGCGCGAGGGACAGGGGGTCCTCGGGGGGCTACACCTTC.

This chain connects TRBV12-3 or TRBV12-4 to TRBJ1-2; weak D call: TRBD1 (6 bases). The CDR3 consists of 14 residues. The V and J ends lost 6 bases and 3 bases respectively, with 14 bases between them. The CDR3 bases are TGTGCCAGCAGCAAAGAGACAGGATACTATGGCTACACCTTC. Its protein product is CASSKETGYYGYTF.